Sequencing of this TCR beta chain was carried out in a study of Tregs in tolerant kidney transplant recipients. The CDR3 sequence is 13 residues long. Germline V gene data show CDR1 as SSHAT and CDR2 as FNYEAQ (reference sequence). Trimming removed 4 bases at V and 2 bases at J, with 7 bases between. Points on this clone: The read is 3 residues too short to cover the CDR3 end, so that end is filled in from the germline J gene.

Clones were read by immunoSEQ multiplex PCR, and TCRdb kept only the in-frame ones, dropping some. The sample holds tens of thousands of clones. This chain links TRBV7-7 with TRBJ2-3; D is ambiguous. This receptor was taken from a human donor who received a combined kidney and bone marrow transplant. The specimen comprised CD4+ T cells from blood, sampled before the transplant. CDR3 in amino acids: CASSSLITDTQYF. The CDR3 DNA, read in part, is TGTGCCAGCAGCTCCCTAATCACAGATACG.